The entry below describes one T cell receptor beta chain. Sequencing was performed with immunoSEQ multiplex PCR; in TCRdb, only in-frame clones are kept and a portion is missing. The sample holds over 150,000 clones; about 87% are singletons and the top ten take approximately 12%. This record comes from a study of blood T cell repertoires in COVID-19. At the level of the study: Nucleic acid was either cDNA or gDNA, and it came from T cells, B-cell-depleted T cells, or PBMCs.

In germline, CDR1 is MNHNY, CDR2 SVGAGI (reference sequence). V was clipped by 5 bases and J by 0 bases, with 8 bases between them. CDR3 length: 13 residues. A Seattle source enrolled patients during active infection and followed them longitudinally. The source is a woman in her seventies with COVID-19, enrolled during active disease. The chain is built from TRBV6-6 and TRBJ2-7; tentative D call: TRBD2 (6 bases). Sequencing used peripheral blood. CDR3 nucleotide sequence: TGTGCCAGCAGTGGCGGGAACTCCTACGAGCAGTACTTC. This codes for CASSGGNSYEQYF.